This section outlines one TCR beta chain sequence together with its context. Which antigen it targets is not known. Base qualities are not at hand, and no much larger clone is one base apart. This record belongs to a study of blood T cell repertoires in COVID-19 (dated by TCRdb to the early 2020s). In the study overall: The collaborator samples originated in the United States, Italy and Spain and spanned the acute and convalescent phases of COVID-19. The prospective study material was composed of cDNA or gDNA derived from T cells, B-cell-depleted T cells, or PBMCs. The dataset comprised deeply sampled blood TCRbeta repertoires from subjects exposed to, actively infected with, or recovered from COVID-19. The repertoires were released in a freely available public database meant as a resource for research on the immune response to SARS-CoV-2. The samples were drawn from two sources: the first 160 participants of the ongoing ImmuneRACE study, and 1,000 to 1,500 subjects contributed by 6 global collaborators. Sample metadata almost always included a de-identified subject ID, COVID-19 status, age in years and sex. Where available, HLA class I and class II types were taken from metadata supplied by the sample provider and were not determined by assay-based typing. Summary of the overall study and its limitations: The amount of clinical and demographic metadata varied by source and participant and was provided uncurated.

TCRbeta CDR3 regions were amplified from genomic DNA by means of the immunoSEQ Assay, a bias-controlled multiplex PCR. On the study's bioinformatics: Within the assay, amplification of reference gene primers was used to estimate how many nucleated cells each sample contained. Sequence reads were collapsed and filtered to measure the absolute abundance of every unique TCRbeta CDR3 rearrangement. For each sample, productive Simpson clonality was calculated as the square root of Simpson's diversity index over productive rearrangements. This immuneACCESS table, as held by TCRdb, lists in-frame sequences with V and J called but not all clones. Of the missing ones, under half trace to an unresolved V gene in checked studies; the others have no known cause. For V, J and clone size, that table is used; D and trimming come from the DNA. Counted in this sample were about 220,000 clones; over 75% of them appeared once. 1.9% of the sample goes to the ten largest clones.

Each collaborating institution followed its own protocols to collect whole blood in K2EDTA tubes. Collaborator samples were shipped for TCRbeta analysis as frozen whole blood, isolated PBMCs, or DNA extracted from either sample type. Measured from the cysteine to the phenylalanine, the CDR3 is 14 residues long. The retained sequence is limited to the CDR3, 42 bases, with the frame set at the first base. CDR1 SGHNT and CDR2 YYREEE were looked up in the germline V gene (reference sequence). The junction carries 15 bases between V and J, which are trimmed by 4 bases and 5 bases respectively. Input material: peripheral blood. The TCR was taken from a man aged 35-49 years with active or convalescent COVID-19. The sequence joins TRBV5-4 to TRBJ1-1; possibly the D gene is TRBD1, per 5 matching bases. CDR3 protein: CASSMSRVETEAFF. Here is the DNA: TGTGCCAGCAGCATGAGCAGGGTAGAAACTGAAGCTTTCTTT.